This T cell receptor (beta chain) stems from a study of T cell clones after liver transplantation. The wider study: Three of eight recipients were HCV-positive; others had non-autoimmune, non-viral indications.

This CDR3 comprises 17 residues. In germline, CDR1 is SGHRS, CDR2 YFSETQ. Unmatched junction bases numbered 14, after V lost 3 bases and J lost 4 bases. Study observations and caveats: In 5 of 8 subjects, circulating graft-donor-reactive CD4 TCRbeta sequences fell significantly after transplant. Rather than being deleted, graft donor-reactive T cells may have moved into the graft.

Details on this clone: Its antigen is as yet unknown.

The method was immunoSEQ multiplex PCR; TCRdb's version includes in-frame clones alone and lacks a portion of them. This sample has tens of thousands of clones; 80% occur once, and the top ten carry around 0.72%. This TCR came from a human patient who received a liver transplant. Some of the T cells may derive from the graft donor. The specimen was CD4+ T cells from blood, collected 12 months after liver transplant. This chain links TRBV5-1 with TRBJ2-3; 7 bases are shared with TRBD2. CDR3 sequence: CASSSSSGRAKADTQYF. The CDR3 region has the DNA TGCGCCAGCAGCTCCAGTAGTGGGAGGGCCAAGGCAGATACGCAGTATTTT.